The 32 T cell receptor beta chains listed next were all sequenced from one sample in a study of T-cell memory formation after mild COVID-19. TCRdb fed the 5' RACE reads into MiXCR, producing one record per CDR3 protein. The table lists some 320,000 distinct CDR3 sequences, 13% to 15% of them singletons. The specimen was PBMCs or a T cell subset sorted from them (not recorded which). These receptors were collected from a man between 18 and 29 years old who had mild COVID-19 (a few samples of this study predate the infection). Cell type and time point are not known.

This rearrangement joins TRBV7-2 to TRBJ1-4, with TRBD1 as a possible D gene (5 bases). The CDR3 contains 16 residues. Trimming removed 4 bases from V and 11 bases from J, with 23 bases in between. Germline V gene lookup returns CDR1 SGHTA and CDR2 FQGNSA. The CDR3 DNA sequence: TGTGCCAGCAGCTCCCAGGGAGTGTTGTTCGCGGAGAAACTGTTTTTT. It encodes CASSSQGVLFAEKLFF.

The J gene is TRBJ2-6, the V gene TRBV5-1; the D call may be TRBD1 or TRBD2 (5 bases each). Trimming took 4 bases from V and 5 from J, leaving 13 bases between them. The CDR3 contains 15 residues. Per germline, CDR1 SGHRS and CDR2 YFSETQ. CDR3 bases: TGCGCCAGCAGCAGCGACAGCGGTCGGGCCAACGTCCTGACTTTC. Protein sequence: CASSSDSGRANVLTF. Full variable domain (missing parts from reference TRBV5-1 and TRBJ2-6): KAGVTQTPRYLIKTRGQQVTLSCSPISGHRSVSWYQQTPGQGLQFLFEYFSETQRNKGNFPGRFSGRQFSNSRSEMNVSTLELGDSALYLCASSSDSGRANVLTFGAGSRLTVL.

The sample holds many counts of this clonotype. CDR3 sequence: CASSSWTGTNEKLFF. The DNA for the CDR3 is TGTGCCAGCAGTAGTTGGACAGGGACCAATGAAAAACTGTTTTTT. The V and J genes are TRBV2 and TRBJ1-4; 8 bases line up with TRBD1. Germline V gene lookup returns CDR1 SNHLY and CDR2 FYNNEI. J lost 5 bases, V lost 5 bases, and 7 bases had no gene match. The CDR3 covers 15 residues.

V gene TRBV3-1 combines with J gene TRBJ2-5; 7 bases map to TRBD2. With 4 bases clipped from V and 4 bases from J, the junction kept 12 bases outside the gene matches. The CDR3 has 16 residues. CDR1 LGHDT and CDR2 YNNKEL come from the germline V gene (reference sequence). CDR3 DNA sequence: TGTGCCAGCAGCCCTAACTTGGCGGGGGTCGGAGAGACCCAGTACTTC. It codes for CASSPNLAGVGETQYF.

This clonotype was recorded a few times. V gene TRBV7-2 combines with J gene TRBJ2-1; 13 nucleotides align to TRBD2. Germline CDR1 SGHTA, CDR2 FQGNSA. V trimming: 5 bases; J trimming: 13 bases; junction bases outside the gene matches: 5. The CDR3 sequence is 13 residues long. The CDR3 protein is CASSPGTSGDQFF. CDR3 nucleotide sequence: TGTGCCAGCAGCCCTGGGACTAGCGGGGATCAGTTCTTC.

This clonotype was picked up a small number of times. J is TRBJ2-7 and V is TRBV11-2; 11 bases map to TRBD2. Germline-derived CDR1 and CDR2 are SGHAT and FQNNGV. Trimming took 5 bases from V and 3 from J; bases not matched to a gene: 6. The CDR3 covers 15 residues. In DNA, the CDR3 is TGTGCCAGCAGCCCACCGACTAGCGGGGTCTACGAGCAGTACGTC. Amino acid sequence: CASSPPTSGVYEQYV.

The rearrangement links TRBV6-4 to TRBJ2-2, with D hard to call. CDR3 size: 15 residues. CDR1 is MRHNA, CDR2 SNTAGT, per germline. V lost 3 bases to trimming and J lost 0 bases, with 8 bases between them. This chain's CDR3 is CASSERSSNTGELFF. The CDR3 bases are TGTGCCAGCAGTGAGCGGTCCTCGAACACCGGGGAGCTGTTTTTT.

This clonotype came up a few times. The V and J genes are TRBV20-1 and TRBJ1-1; the D is unclear. V lost 5 bases and J 5 bases, leaving 9 bases between the germline ends. Germline V lookup: CDR1 DFQATT, CDR2 SNEGSKA (reference sequence). This CDR3 has 11 residues. The CDR3: CSAVAQTEAFF. Written as DNA, the CDR3 is TGCAGTGCTGTAGCGCAGACTGAAGCTTTCTTT.

The rearrangement uses TRBV7-3 and TRBJ2-1; 7 positions agree with TRBD2. The CDR3 covers 15 residues. V gave up 2 bases and J gave up 4 bases; unmatched junction bases: 5. CDR1 and CDR2 (germline): SGHTA, FQGTGA. CDR3 sequence: CASSLASGQYNEQFF. The CDR3 DNA follows: TGTGCCAGCAGCTTAGCTAGCGGACAATACAATGAGCAGTTCTTC.

The chain employs TRBV7-9 and TRBJ2-1; 13 bases are shared with TRBD2. This CDR3 is built from 15 residues. The V gene's germline CDR1 is SEHNR and CDR2 FQNEAQ (reference sequence). V shed 4 bases and J 9 bases; nucleotides not matched to a gene: 6. CDR3 in amino acids: CASSSGLAGEIEQFF. In nucleotides, the CDR3 is TGTGCCAGCAGCTCCGGACTAGCGGGGGAGATTGAGCAGTTCTTC.

The genes are TRBV7-8 and TRBJ2-1; D uncertain. V lost 3 bases to trimming and J lost 7 bases, with 4 bases between them. The germline V gene encodes CDR1 SGHVS and CDR2 FQNEAQ. The CDR3 runs 11 residues. CDR3 DNA sequence: TGTGCCAGCAGCTTCAAGAATGAGCAGTTCTTC. Protein sequence: CASSFKNEQFF. The entire variable domain, with the rest obtained from reference TRBV7-8 and TRBJ2-1, is as follows: GAGVSQSPRYKVAKRGQDVALRCDPISGHVSLFWYQQALGQGPEFLTYFQNEAQLDKSGLPSDRFFAERPEGSVSTLKIQRTQQEDSAVYLCASSFKNEQFFGPGTRLTVL.

This clonotype showed up just a few times. V usage is TRBV11-2 and J usage is TRBJ2-3, with a weak D call TRBD2 (7 bases). Trimming removed 3 bases from V and 0 bases from J, with 19 bases in between. Germline CDR1 SGHAT, CDR2 FQNNGV. The CDR3 totals 18 residues. The CDR3 coding sequence is TGTGCCAGCAGCTTCCCCAACCCGTCGGGGGGCAGCACAGATACGCAGTATTTT. Translation gives CASSFPNPSGGSTDTQYF.

The rearrangement uses TRBV29-1 and TRBJ2-7; no clear D. Per germline, CDR1 SQVTM and CDR2 ANQGSEA. The CDR3 covers 12 residues. V lost 7 bases to trimming and J lost 6 bases, with 16 bases between them. This CDR3 reads CSAREAAREQYF. The DNA of the CDR3 is TGCAGCGCAAGAGAGGCAGCTCGCGAGCAGTACTTC.

The genes are TRBV6-2 or TRBV6-3 and TRBJ2-3; 9 bases agree with TRBD1. The CDR3 is made up of 13 amino acids. V shed 6 bases and J 11 bases; nucleotides not matched to a gene: 9. Germline assignment: CDR1 MNHEY and CDR2 SVGEGT. The CDR3 sequence is CASRDRGDLRQYF. The CDR3 coding sequence is TGTGCCAGCAGAGACAGGGGGGACCTAAGGCAGTATTTT.

This clonotype occurred many times. This chain connects TRBV4-1 to TRBJ2-7; the D gene could be TRBD1 or TRBD2 (5 bases each). CDR1 MGHRA and CDR2 YSYEKL come from the germline V gene. The CDR3 length is 16 residues. The V end was cut by 6 bases, the J end by 3 bases, with 21 bases between. The CDR3 DNA is TGCGCCAGCAGTCGCGGTGGGGGTATGAGCGGCTACGAGCAGTACTTC. Amino acid sequence: CASSRGGGMSGYEQYF.

This clonotype was picked up a small number of times. V gene TRBV29-1 combines with J gene TRBJ1-1, with TRBD1 matching 8 bases. CDR3 length equals 15 residues. Germline lookup yields CDR1 SQVTM and CDR2 ANQGSEA. The trim removed 4 bases at V and 4 bases at J, leaving 11 bases unmatched. CDR3 sequence reads: CSVGAGGDWGTEAFF. The CDR3 DNA follows: TGCAGCGTTGGGGCAGGGGGCGACTGGGGCACTGAAGCTTTCTTT.

This clonotype was seen only a few times. This CDR3 reads CAPPGSVTYEQYF. The CDR3 region has the DNA TGTGCCCCCCCCGGGTCGGTTACCTACGAGCAGTACTTC. The chain joins TRBV7-3 to TRBJ2-7; D gene unclear. V dropped 11 bases and J dropped 2 bases, with 16 bases sitting between them. Germline values: CDR1 SGHTA, CDR2 FQGTGA. The CDR3 contains 13 residues.

This clonotype was picked up a small number of times. This chain joins TRBV5-4 and TRBJ2-5; 9 positions match TRBD1. Germline V gene data show CDR1 as SGHNT and CDR2 as YYREEE (reference sequence). The CDR3 runs to 16 residues. The junction had 10 bases not matched to a gene; V was cut back by 3 bases and J by 4 bases. The CDR3 DNA reads TGTGCCAGCAGCTACTTGGAAGGGACAGGGCGAGAGACCCAGTACTTC. Protein product: CASSYLEGTGRETQYF.

This clonotype was detected a few times. This CDR3 reads CASSQERGPREQFF. DNA for the CDR3: TGTGCCAGCAGCCAAGAGCGGGGGCCTAGGGAGCAGTTCTTC. The chain has TRBV7-2 and TRBJ2-1; 8 bases are a match to TRBD2. The trim removed 5 bases at V and 10 bases at J, leaving 10 bases unmatched. From germline, CDR1 is SGHTA and CDR2 FQGNSA. The CDR3 is made up of 14 amino acids.

The CDR3 region is CASSLVSGVYEQYV. CDR3 DNA: TGTGCCAGCAGCTTGGTTAGCGGGGTCTACGAGCAGTACGTC. V and J are TRBV5-5 and TRBJ2-7, with 8 bases that match TRBD2. Germline V gives CDR1 SGHKS, CDR2 YYEKEE (reference sequence). V was pared by 0 bases and J by 3 bases, with 2 bases of the junction left unmatched. The CDR3 is made up of 14 amino acids.

This clonotype was found many times. The chain has TRBV18 and TRBJ2-3, with D possibly being TRBD2 (5 bases). The CDR3 covers 16 residues. The V and J ends lost 4 bases and 2 bases respectively, with 16 bases between them. Germline V gives CDR1 KGHSH, CDR2 LQKENI. The CDR3, as DNA: TGTGCCAGCTCACGACCTGGCGGTAGCGTCACAGATACGCAGTATTTT. Protein product: CASSRPGGSVTDTQYF.

V usage is TRBV20-1 and J usage is TRBJ1-5, with a possible D match to TRBD1 (5 bases). V lost 6 bases, J lost 5 bases, and 20 bases lay in between. CDR3 length: 15 residues. CDR1 is DFQATT and CDR2 is SNEGSKA in the germline V gene (reference sequence). The CDR3 DNA sequence: TGCAGTGCCTCAACCACCTTTTTAGGGGATCAGCCCCAGCATTTT. Residues: CSASTTFLGDQPQHF.

The chain's CDR3 is CATSDLEFGLGSSDTQYF. As DNA, the CDR3 is TGTGCCACCAGTGATTTGGAGTTCGGCCTAGGGTCATCGGATACGCAGTATTTT. V usage is TRBV24-1 and J usage is TRBJ2-3; D ambiguous. CDR1 KGHDR and CDR2 SFDVKD come from the germline V gene. The CDR3 loop spans 18 amino acids. V was trimmed by 0 bases and J by 6 bases, leaving 21 bases between them.

This chain connects TRBV7-9 to TRBJ2-3; D perhaps matches TRBD1 (6 bases). From germline, CDR1 is SEHNR and CDR2 FQNEAQ (reference sequence). Trimming left V 5 bases short and J 6 bases short, with 18 bases between. The CDR3 is 15 amino acids. Here the CDR3 reads CASSTVGRGSDTQYF. As DNA, the CDR3 is TGTGCCAGCAGCACGGTTGGCAGGGGATCGGATACGCAGTATTTT.

This sequence joins TRBV7-2 and TRBJ2-5, with no clear D. Trimming pared 5 bases from V and 9 bases from J, leaving 10 bases between. This CDR3 comprises 11 residues. CDR1 and CDR2 from the germline V gene are SGHTA and FQGNSA. For the CDR3, the DNA is TGTGCCAGCAGCCCTACGAGGCCCCAGTACTTC. Amino acids: CASSPTRPQYF.

The gene calls are TRBV5-1 and TRBJ1-6; D is uncertain. This CDR3 is built from 15 residues. Looked up from germline, CDR1 is SGHRS and CDR2 is YFSETQ. The germline V and J ends were trimmed by 1 base and 10 bases, with 15 bases remaining between them. For the CDR3, the DNA is TGCGCCAGCAGCTTGACCCGACCTTCAGACTCACCCCTCCACTTT. This translates into CASSLTRPSDSPLHF. The variable domain in full, completed from reference TRBV5-1 and TRBJ1-6, reads KAGVTQTPRYLIKTRGQQVTLSCSPISGHRSVSWYQQTPGQGLQFLFEYFSETQRNKGNFPGRFSGRQFSNSRSEMNVSTLELGDSALYLCASSLTRPSDSPLHFGNGTRLTVT.

The sample holds a few counts of this clonotype. The J gene is TRBJ2-3, the V gene TRBV6-2 or TRBV6-3, with 15 bases fitting TRBD2. Trimming cost V 5 bases and J 3 bases; bases outside gene matches: 6. The CDR3 is 17 residues long. Germline loops: CDR1 MNHEY, CDR2 SVGEGT. The CDR3 loop reads CASSTRTSGGATDTQYF. The CDR3 DNA reads TGTGCCAGCAGTACCCGGACTAGCGGGGGGGCGACAGATACGCAGTATTTT.

The chain combines TRBV6-5 with TRBJ2-7; no clear D. CDR3 length: 11 residues. CDR1 is MNHEY and CDR2 is SVGAGI in the germline V gene. V lost 10 bases and J 1 base, leaving 8 bases between the germline ends. The CDR3 region is CATSGSYEQYF. CDR3 nucleotide sequence: TGTGCCACCTCCGGGTCCTACGAGCAGTACTTC.

This clonotype has only a few counts. V gene TRBV5-1 combines with J gene TRBJ1-6; D may be TRBD1 (6 bases). CDR1 and CDR2 from the germline V gene are SGHRS and YFSETQ. Trimming removed 4 bases at V and 6 bases at J, with 8 bases between. CDR3 length: 13 amino acids. The CDR3 sequence: CASSPDSNSPLHF. CDR3 nucleotide sequence: TGCGCCAGCAGCCCGGACAGTAATTCACCCCTCCACTTT.

The V call is TRBV5-1, the J call TRBJ1-1, with a tentative D call TRBD1 (5 bases). CDR1 is SGHRS and CDR2 is YFSETQ in the germline V gene. V was clipped by 1 base and J by 0 bases, with 10 bases between them. The CDR3 extends over 15 amino acids. The CDR3 sequence: CASSLPGRMNTEAFF. CDR3 in DNA: TGCGCCAGCAGCTTGCCAGGGAGGATGAACACTGAAGCTTTCTTT.

This clonotype was counted many times. CDR3 in amino acids: CASRINYEQYV. CDR3 coding DNA: TGTGCCAGCAGGATCAACTACGAGCAGTACGTC. The V call is TRBV6-1, the J call TRBJ2-7, with D uncertain. Germline V gives CDR1 MNHNS, CDR2 SASEGT. The CDR3 loop spans 11 amino acids. The V end lost 6 bases, the J end lost 3 bases, and 6 bases lay between the germline ends.

The genes are TRBV5-5 and TRBJ2-3, with TRBD2 matching 8 bases. The CDR3 sequence is 14 residues long. CDR1 is SGHKS, CDR2 YYEKEE, per germline (reference sequence). Unmatched junction bases numbered 6, after V lost 4 bases and J lost 5 bases. CDR3 nucleotides: TGTGCCAGCAGCCGCCCCGGGACTAGAGATACGCAGTATTTT. Protein product: CASSRPGTRDTQYF.